The sequence of this T cell receptor (beta chain) was determined in a study of CD8+CD57+ T cells in acquired aplastic anemia. Both TCR beta VDJ combination and CDR3 sequence profiling were carried out. Genomic DNA was the template for this profiling. TCRdb reprocessed the reads via MiXCR and lists one record per CDR3 protein. The sample holds 100,000 to 130,000 distinct CDR3 sequences, 40% to 60% seen once. CDR1 WNHNN and CDR2 SYGVQD come from the germline V gene (reference sequence). The CDR3 extends over 13 amino acids. V lost 4 bases, J lost 6 bases, and 10 bases lay in between. As for this clonotype: The antigen is not known.

Study results and caveats: In common between the patients and the controls were twenty-nine CD8+ CDR3 sequences.

The receptor was derived from a human donor in good health, serving as a control. The chain recombines TRBV10-1 with TRBJ2-1; D is unresolved. Sequenced: sorted CD4+, CD8+, or CD8+CD57+ T cells (not recorded which) from PBMCs. CDR3 protein: CASSVTPSNEQFF. CDR3 nucleotides: TGCGCCAGCAGTGTAACACCGTCCAATGAGCAGTTCTTC.